One sample yielded the 18 T cell receptor beta chains listed below, sequenced in a study of T-cell memory formation after mild COVID-19. Via MiXCR, TCRdb re-called the 5' RACE reads, giving one row per CDR3 protein. The sample holds fewer than 400,000 distinct CDR3 sequences, approximately 15% seen once. Sample: PBMCs or a T cell subset sorted from them (not recorded which). These receptor sequences come from a man aged 18 to 29 who had mild COVID-19 (a few samples of this study predate the infection). Cell type and time point are not known.

This clonotype was picked up a small number of times. V gene TRBV7-2 combines with J gene TRBJ2-2; no reliable D call. The length of the CDR3 is 14 residues. V lost 6 bases and J lost 1, with 9 bases in between. Germline CDR1 and CDR2: SGHTA and FQGNSA. The CDR3 sequence: CASSADGNTGELFF. The CDR3, as DNA: TGTGCCAGCAGTGCAGACGGGAACACCGGGGAGCTGTTTTTT.

This clonotype was picked up a small number of times. The V gene is TRBV6-5, the J gene TRBJ2-6; D gene ambiguous. The germline V and J ends were trimmed by 3 bases and 0 bases, with 21 bases remaining between them. This CDR3 comprises 20 residues. CDR1 MNHEY and CDR2 SVGAGI come from the germline V gene. CDR3 nucleotides: TGTGCCAGCAGTTATGGGCCTGTGCGACCGTATATCTCTGGGGCCAACGTCCTGACTTTC. This sequence encodes CASSYGPVRPYISGANVLTF.

This chain joins TRBV5-1 and TRBJ2-2, with D possibly being TRBD1 (6 bases). This CDR3 region has 16 residues. V dropped 6 bases and J dropped 2 bases, with 17 bases sitting between them. The germline V gene encodes CDR1 SGHRS and CDR2 YFSETQ. CDR3 in DNA: TGCGCCAGCAAGACCGGGACAAGGGCAAACACCGGGGAGCTGTTTTTT. Translation: CASKTGTRANTGELFF. Full variable domain (rest looked up from reference TRBV5-1 and TRBJ2-2): KAGVTQTPRYLIKTRGQQVTLSCSPISGHRSVSWYQQTPGQGLQFLFEYFSETQRNKGNFPGRFSGRQFSNSRSEMNVSTLELGDSALYLCASKTGTRANTGELFFGEGSRLTVL.

This clonotype was seen only a few times. The V call is TRBV25-1, the J call TRBJ2-7; D gene unclear. With 8 bases removed from V and 0 bases from J, the gap between germline ends came to 17 bases. CDR1 is MGHDK, CDR2 SYGVNS, per germline. The CDR3 has 15 residues. This chain's CDR3 is CASQGYGVSSYEQYF. The CDR3 coding sequence is TGTGCCAGCCAAGGATATGGAGTGAGCTCCTACGAGCAGTACTTC.

Regarding this clonotype: A clone one base away is much larger, so this may be a read error. The CDR3 loop reads CASRVQGSDTQYF. Here the CDR3 DNA reads TGTGCCAGCAGGGTACAGGGATCAGATACGCAGTATTTT. The chain joins TRBV27 to TRBJ2-3, with D perhaps matching TRBD1 (6 bases). The CDR3 sequence is 13 residues long. Trimming stripped 6 bases from V and 4 bases from J, with 11 bases between. The germline V gene encodes CDR1 MNHEY and CDR2 SMNVEV (reference sequence).

This clonotype was observed a few times. The rearrangement joins TRBV7-9 to TRBJ2-7, with a possible D match to TRBD2 (5 bases). The V end lost 5 bases, the J end lost 2 bases, and 13 bases lay between the germline ends. The CDR3 loop spans 14 amino acids. Germline V gene data show CDR1 as SEHNR and CDR2 as FQNEAQ (reference sequence). The CDR3 DNA reads as TGTGCCAGCAGCCCCTCCGCTAGCCCCTACGAGCAGTACTTC. It is translated as CASSPSASPYEQYF. The full variable domain, rest sourced from reference TRBV7-9 and TRBJ2-7, is DTGVSQNPRHKITKRGQNVTFRCDPISEHNRLYWYRQTLGQGPEFLTYFQNEAQLEKSRLLSDRFSAERPKGSFSTLEIQRTEQGDSAMYLCASSPSASPYEQYFGPGTRLTVT.

This chain joins TRBV6-2 or TRBV6-3 and TRBJ2-7, with 7 bases matching TRBD1. Germline loops: CDR1 MNHEY, CDR2 SVGEGT. The junction had 8 bases not matched to a gene; V was cut back by 5 bases and J by 4 bases. The CDR3 length is 14 residues. This CDR3 is CASSMMGQTYEQYF. CDR3 nucleotide sequence: TGTGCCAGCAGTATGATGGGACAGACTTACGAGCAGTACTTC.

This clonotype has only a few counts. The chain couples TRBV6-5 to TRBJ1-1; D is possibly TRBD1 (6 bases). The germline V gene encodes CDR1 MNHEY and CDR2 SVGAGI. V was trimmed by 2 bases and J by 5 bases, leaving 15 bases between them. This CDR3 is 15 amino acids long. CDR3 region: CASSYAVRGGTEAFF. CDR3 sequence (DNA): TGTGCCAGCAGTTACGCGGTCAGGGGCGGTACTGAAGCTTTCTTT.

The V gene is TRBV7-8, the J gene TRBJ2-7, with TRBD1 matching over 7 bases. The CDR3 runs to 14 residues. Germline values: CDR1 SGHVS, CDR2 FQNEAQ. V lost 2 bases, J lost 3 bases, and 4 bases stayed unmatched. The CDR3 DNA sequence: TGTGCCAGCAGCTTAAGTGACAGGGTCTACGAGCAGTACGTC. Its protein product is CASSLSDRVYEQYV.

The rearrangement uses TRBV20-1 and TRBJ1-5; 11 bases match TRBD1. Germline assignment: CDR1 DFQATT and CDR2 SNEGSKA (reference sequence). V was pared by 0 bases and J by 5 bases, with 6 bases of the junction left unmatched. The CDR3 spans 16 residues. CDR3 sequence (DNA): TGCAGTGCTAGAGATCCTCGGACAGGGGGCTATCAGCCCCAGCATTTT. Protein product: CSARDPRTGGYQPQHF.

The sample holds a few counts of this clonotype. This chain connects TRBV7-2 to TRBJ2-1; D possibly corresponds to TRBD1 (6 bases). Germline V gives CDR1 SGHTA, CDR2 FQGNSA. The CDR3 consists of 15 residues. V lost 1 base and J 3 bases, leaving 10 bases between the germline ends. DNA for the CDR3: TGTGCCAGCAGCTTAGTTGGGGGCTACTACAATGAGCAGTTCTTC. Translating gives CASSLVGGYYNEQFF.

This clonotype has only a few counts. The chain joins TRBV4-3 to TRBJ2-5, with unresolved D. V lost 4 bases, J lost 4 bases, and 13 bases lay in between. Germline-derived CDR1 and CDR2 are LGHNA and YSLEER. The CDR3 runs 14 residues. The chain's CDR3 is CASSPKIGTETQYF. In DNA, the CDR3 is TGCGCCAGCAGCCCGAAGATAGGAACAGAGACCCAGTACTTC.

This clonotype was counted only a few times. V usage is TRBV29-1 and J usage is TRBJ1-1; D is unclear. Trimming pared 4 bases from V and 5 bases from J, leaving 5 bases between. Germline-derived CDR1 and CDR2 are SQVTM and ANQGSEA. There are 10 residues in the CDR3. CDR3 amino acids: CSVVYTEAFF. In DNA, the CDR3 is TGCAGCGTTGTATATACTGAAGCTTTCTTT.

Ten or more counts support this clonotype. V usage is TRBV12-3 or TRBV12-4 and J usage is TRBJ2-4; D remains unclear. V was trimmed by 1 base and J by 8 bases, leaving 15 bases between them. The CDR3 consists of 15 residues. The CDR3: CASSLVGNRFDIQYF. The CDR3 DNA reads as TGTGCCAGCAGTTTAGTCGGAAATCGATTTGACATTCAGTACTTC.

V gene TRBV9 combines with J gene TRBJ2-2; D not resolved. This CDR3 region has 14 residues. Trimming took 4 bases from V and 6 from J, leaving 13 bases between them. Germline loops: CDR1 SGDLS, CDR2 YYNGEE. The CDR3 DNA sequence: TGTGCCAGCAGCCAAAACAAGTTCTCCGGGGAGCTGTTTTTT. It specifies CASSQNKFSGELFF.

V and J are TRBV5-1 and TRBJ2-5; TRBD2 might be the D (6 bases). The CDR3 sequence is 17 residues long. CDR1 and CDR2 from the germline V gene are SGHRS and YFSETQ. V was clipped by 4 bases and J by 5 bases, with 24 bases between them. CDR3 protein: CASSPRSSGRLGETQYF. CDR3 coding DNA: TGCGCCAGCAGCCCACGTTCCAGCGGGCGCCTCGGGGAGACCCAGTACTTC. The full variable domain, completed using reference TRBV5-1 and TRBJ2-5, is KAGVTQTPRYLIKTRGQQVTLSCSPISGHRSVSWYQQTPGQGLQFLFEYFSETQRNKGNFPGRFSGRQFSNSRSEMNVSTLELGDSALYLCASSPRSSGRLGETQYFGPGTRLLVL.

There are a few counts of this clonotype. The gene calls are TRBV29-1 and TRBJ2-3; no clear D gene. Deletions cut 2 bases from V and 3 bases from J, with 12 bases between. The CDR3 sequence is 14 residues long. Per germline, CDR1 SQVTM and CDR2 ANQGSEA. The CDR3 loop is CSVETRPVTDTQYF. Here the CDR3 DNA reads TGCAGCGTTGAAACCCGCCCCGTAACAGATACGCAGTATTTT.

This sequence joins TRBV29-1 and TRBJ2-5; D gene ambiguous. The CDR3 has 11 amino acids. Germline lookup yields CDR1 SQVTM and CDR2 ANQGSEA. V lost 3 bases to trimming and J lost 5 bases, with 7 bases between them. Here the CDR3 reads CSVEAYETQYF. The CDR3 coding sequence is TGCAGCGTTGAGGCGTATGAGACCCAGTACTTC.